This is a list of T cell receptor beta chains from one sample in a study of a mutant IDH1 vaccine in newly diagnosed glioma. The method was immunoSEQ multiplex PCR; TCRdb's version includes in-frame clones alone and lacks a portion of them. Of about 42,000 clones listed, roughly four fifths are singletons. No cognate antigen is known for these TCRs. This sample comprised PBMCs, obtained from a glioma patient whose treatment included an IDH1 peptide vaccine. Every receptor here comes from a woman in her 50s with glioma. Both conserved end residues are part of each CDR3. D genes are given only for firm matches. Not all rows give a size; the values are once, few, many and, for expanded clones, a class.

CASSYLVQSNTGELFF,TGTGCCAGCAGTTACCTGGTACAGTCGAACACCGGGGAGCTGTTTTTT,.,TRBV6-5,TRBJ2-2,16,.
CAWSVLPVAETQYF,TGTGCCTGGAGTGTTCTGCCAGTTGCAGAGACCCAGTACTTC,.,TRBV30,TRBJ2-5,14,.
CASSPYFSGQGYSPLHF,TGCGCCAGCAGCCCTTATTTTTCGGGACAGGGTTATTCACCCCTCCACTTT,TRBD1,TRBV5-1,TRBJ1-6,17,.
CASSREGHSYEQYF,TGCGCCAGCAGCCGGGAAGGACATTCCTACGAGCAGTACTTC,.,TRBV5-1,TRBJ2-7,14,.
CASGAEDYGYTF,TGTGCCAGCGGGGCAGAAGACTATGGCTACACCTTC,.,TRBV27,TRBJ1-2,12,.
CASTQGPNYNEQFF,TGTGCCAGCACCCAGGGCCCAAATTACAATGAGCAGTTCTTC,.,TRBV5-6,TRBJ2-1,14,.
CASSLDNIGMNTEAFF,TGTGCCAGCAGCTTGGATAACATCGGGATGAACACTGAAGCTTTCTTT,.,TRBV5-5,TRBJ1-1,16,.
CSVGSQGVEQFF,TGCAGCGTTGGATCCCAGGGGGTAGAGCAGTTCTTC,TRBD1,TRBV29-1,TRBJ2-1,12,once
CAWSGGQGYNSPLHF,TGTGCCTGGAGTGGCGGACAGGGCTATAATTCACCCCTCCACTTT,TRBD1,TRBV30,TRBJ1-6,15,.
CASSSGGTSSGNTIYF,TGTGCCAGCAGTTCCGGGGGAACGAGCTCTGGAAACACCATATATTTT,.,TRBV28,TRBJ1-3,16,.
CASSLPNGYTEAFF,TGTGCCAGCAGCCTACCGAATGGATACACTGAAGCTTTCTTT,.,TRBV7-9,TRBJ1-1,14,.
CASRAANYGYTF,TGTGCCAGCAGAGCAGCTAACTATGGCTACACCTTC,.,TRBV6-1,TRBJ1-2,12,once
CASTKRGTDTGELFF,TGTGCCAGCACCAAGAGGGGGACCGACACCGGGGAGCTGTTTTTT,.,TRBV6-6,TRBJ2-2,15,.
CASTEPKADEKLFF,TGTGCCAGCACGGAACCGAAAGCGGATGAAAAACTGTTTTTT,.,TRBV6-1,TRBJ1-4,14,.
CASRTGTTSYEQYF,TGTGCCAGCAGAACCGGGACTACCTCCTACGAGCAGTACTTC,TRBD2,TRBV27,TRBJ2-7,14,.
CASSPRTGAYNEQFF,TGTGCCAGCAGCCCTCGGACAGGGGCCTACAATGAGCAGTTCTTC,TRBD1,TRBV16,TRBJ2-1,15,.
CASSELVRGNYGYTF,TGTGCCAGCAGTGAATTGGTCAGGGGTAACTATGGCTACACCTTC,.,TRBV2,TRBJ1-2,15,.
CASSFDRRNYGYTF,TGTGCCAGCAGCTTTGACAGGCGGAACTATGGCTACACCTTC,.,TRBV11-3,TRBJ1-2,14,.
CASRTDSGNTIYF,TGTGCCAGCAGAACAGACTCTGGAAACACCATATATTTT,.,TRBV2,TRBJ1-3,13,few
CAWSEDTQYF,TGTGCCTGGAGTGAAGACACGCAGTATTTT,.,TRBV30,TRBJ2-3,10,.
CASSRGGADPGNTIYF,TGCGCCAGCAGCCGGGGTGGGGCCGACCCTGGAAACACCATATATTTT,.,TRBV4-1,TRBJ1-3,16,.
CASRIDGMNTEAFF,TGTGCCAGCAGGATCGACGGCATGAACACTGAAGCTTTCTTT,.,TRBV6-6,TRBJ1-1,14,once
CASRANYGYTF,TGTGCCAGCAGGGCGAACTATGGCTACACCTTC,.,TRBV6-1,TRBJ1-2,11,.
CASSQPPQGQLLNTIYF,TGCGCCAGCAGCCAACCTCCTCAGGGACAGCTCCTAAACACCATATATTTT,TRBD1,TRBV4-3,TRBJ1-3,17,.
CASSPDGNYGYTF,TGTGCCAGCTCACCGGACGGAAACTATGGCTACACCTTC,.,TRBV18,TRBJ1-2,13,.
CASSTSGTYEQYF,TGTGCCAGCAGCACGTCAGGGACCTACGAGCAGTACTTC,.,TRBV5-4,TRBJ2-7,13,.
CASIDSGGGDEQFF,TGTGCCAGCATCGATAGCGGGGGGGGCGATGAGCAGTTCTTC,TRBD2,TRBV6-1,TRBJ2-1,14,.
CASSPGTDINYGYTF,TGTGCCAGCTCACCCGGGACGGACATTAACTATGGCTACACCTTC,.,TRBV18,TRBJ1-2,15,.
CASSAAYEQYF,TGCGCCAGCAGCGCCGCCTACGAGCAGTACTTC,.,TRBV5-1,TRBJ2-7,11,.
CASSEEGVGNQPQHF,TGTGCCAGCAGTGAAGAGGGGGTTGGCAATCAGCCCCAGCATTTT,.,TRBV2,TRBJ1-5,15,.
CASSLEPTVNYGYTF,TGTGCCAGCAGCTTAGAACCGACGGTGAACTATGGCTACACCTTC,.,TRBV11-2,TRBJ1-2,15,.
CAWSETGQNGYTF,TGTGCCTGGAGCGAAACGGGACAGAATGGCTACACCTTC,TRBD1,TRBV30,TRBJ1-2,13,.
CASSSGVVTDTQYF,TGCGCCAGCAGCTCCGGGGTCGTCACAGATACGCAGTATTTT,.,TRBV5-1,TRBJ2-3,14,.
CASSLGRRGRSQPQHF,TGTGCCAGCAGTTTAGGTCGCAGGGGGCGTTCTCAGCCCCAGCATTTT,TRBD1,TRBV27,TRBJ1-5,16,.
CASSRTGTVNSPLHF,TGTGCCAGCAGCAGGACGGGTACGGTCAATTCACCCCTCCACTTT,.,TRBV2,TRBJ1-6,15,.
CASRNTGVLGGTEAFF,TGTGCCAGCAGGAACACAGGGGTACTAGGTGGCACTGAAGCTTTCTTT,TRBD1,TRBV28,TRBJ1-1,16,few
CASSQTGSPSGANVLTF,TGTGCCAGCAGTCAGACAGGATCTCCATCTGGGGCCAACGTCCTGACTTTC,.,TRBV9,TRBJ2-6,17,.
CASSLEGKPNEKLFF,TGCGCCAGCAGCTTGGAGGGGAAGCCTAATGAAAAACTGTTTTTT,.,TRBV5-1,TRBJ1-4,15,.
CASSQVRGPGANVLTF,TGCGCCAGCAGCCAAGTACGGGGCCCTGGGGCCAACGTCCTGACTTTC,.,TRBV4-1,TRBJ2-6,16,.
CASSYFLDTEAFF,TGTGCCAGCAGTTACTTTCTGGACACTGAAGCTTTCTTT,.,TRBV6-6,TRBJ1-1,13,.
CASSPGISSYNEQFF,TGTGCCAGCAGCCCAGGGATTAGCTCCTACAATGAGCAGTTCTTC,.,TRBV7-9,TRBJ2-1,15,.
CATSRDRGDQPQHF,TGTGCCACCAGCAGGGACAGGGGAGATCAGCCCCAGCATTTT,TRBD1,TRBV15,TRBJ1-5,14,.
CASSNQGWGTELFF,TGTGCCAGCAGCAACCAAGGATGGGGAACGGAACTGTTTTTT,.,TRBV7-9,TRBJ1-4,14,few
CASSLYGQGAPKVFF,TGTGCCAGCAGTTTATATGGACAGGGGGCGCCTAAGGTGTTTTTT,TRBD1,TRBV27,TRBJ2-2,15,.
CASSYQGADNEKLFF,TGTGCCAGCAGCTACCAGGGGGCGGATAATGAAAAACTGTTTTTT,TRBD1,TRBV7-8,TRBJ1-4,15,.
CASSRMSYEQYF,TGTGCCAGCAGTCGAATGTCCTACGAGCAGTACTTC,.,TRBV2,TRBJ2-7,12,few